Below are 32 T cell receptor beta chains sequenced from a single sample in a study of T cells after posttransplantation cyclophosphamide. Treatment was busulfan-fludarabine conditioning, a marrow graft, and cyclophosphamide on days +3 and +4. TCRdb's copy holds only in-frame clones and misses some; the assay was immunoSEQ multiplex PCR. This sample has roughly 2,700 clones, each found more than once. The sample was PBMCs, taken after allogeneic stem cell transplant with posttransplant cyclophosphamide. The receptors were sampled from a female patient in her fifties who received an allogeneic stem cell transplant from a related donor, was CMV-positive, and had no GVHD. The graft donor may have contributed some T cells.

In its sample, this clone was seen many times. The chain joins TRBV6-5 to TRBJ2-1; 7 bases align to TRBD2. The ends lost 0 bases at V and 3 bases at J; junction bases unmatched: 2. The CDR3 consists of 15 residues. CDR1 and CDR2 from the germline V gene are MNHEY and SVGAGI. The CDR3 DNA reads TGTGCCAGCAGTTACTCGACTAGCAGCTACAATGAGCAGTTCTTC. It is translated as CASSYSTSSYNEQFF.

This clone has at least ten counts. CDR3 sequence reads: CASSRLGTGADTQYF. CDR3 nucleotides: TGTGCCAGCAGCCGACTCGGGACAGGGGCCGATACGCAGTATTTT. The gene calls are TRBV28 and TRBJ2-3; 10 nucleotides agree with TRBD1. The trim removed 6 bases at V and 6 bases at J, leaving 9 bases unmatched. Germline loops: CDR1 MDHEN, CDR2 SYDVKM. The CDR3 has 15 amino acids.

This clone is labeled as medium-sized. The J gene is TRBJ2-7, the V gene TRBV6-1; D gene ambiguous. V was pared by 0 bases and J by 7 bases, with 7 bases between. Germline CDR1 is MNHNS and CDR2 is SASEGT. This CDR3 has 12 residues. CDR3: CASSEAPREQYF. Here the CDR3 DNA reads TGTGCCAGCAGTGAAGCCCCCAGAGAGCAGTACTTC.

V is TRBV30 and J is TRBJ2-5; weak D call: TRBD1 (5 bases). The germline V and J ends were trimmed by 5 bases and 11 bases, with 15 bases remaining between them. The CDR3 has 11 amino acids. The germline V gene has CDR1 GTSNPN and CDR2 SVGIG (reference sequence). The CDR3 DNA reads as TGTGCCTGGGCTAGGGGTGAAGAGCAGTACTTC. It translates to CAWARGEEQYF.

This clone was recorded many times. CDR3 bases: TGTGCCAGCAGGTGGACAGCGACCGGGGAGCTGTTTTTT. Residues: CASRWTATGELFF. The rearrangement uses TRBV6-2 or TRBV6-3 and TRBJ2-2; D might be TRBD1 (6 bases). The CDR3 is made up of 13 amino acids. In germline, CDR1 is MNHEY, CDR2 SVGEGT. Trimming removed 6 bases from V and 5 bases from J, with 10 bases in between.

This clone ranks as medium-sized. The genes are TRBV5-6 and TRBJ1-1; D is perhaps TRBD1 (5 bases). V lost 2 bases and J lost 1, with 15 bases in between. Germline V gives CDR1 SGHDT, CDR2 YYEEEE. The CDR3 spans 16 residues. DNA for the CDR3: TGTGCCAGCAGCTTCCGACCGGGACTGAAGAACACTGAAGCTTTCTTT. It is translated as CASSFRPGLKNTEAFF.

V usage is TRBV9 and J usage is TRBJ2-1, with 8 bases lining up with TRBD1. V was clipped by 0 bases and J by 9 bases; unmatched bases: 11. Per germline, CDR1 SGDLS and CDR2 YYNGEE. The CDR3 extends over 16 amino acids. The CDR3 sequence: CASSVAPQGVGSEQFF. The DNA of the CDR3 is TGTGCCAGCAGCGTAGCCCCACAGGGGGTAGGGAGTGAGCAGTTCTTC.

This clone came up many times. This chain uses TRBV6-5 with TRBJ2-7, with 8 bases aligning to TRBD1. With V trimmed by 6 bases and J by 2 bases, 9 bases remained unmatched. Germline CDR1 reads MNHEY; CDR2 reads SVGAGI. The CDR3 extends over 15 amino acids. DNA of the CDR3: TGTGCCAGCAGCAGAACCGGGACAGGTACCTACGAGCAGTACTTC. Translating it yields CASSRTGTGTYEQYF.

Judged by abundance, this clone is medium-sized. This chain joins TRBV18 and TRBJ2-1; 10 bases agree with TRBD1. The germline V gene encodes CDR1 KGHSH and CDR2 LQKENI. This CDR3 is 15 amino acids long. Trimming at V came to 6 bases and at J to 5 bases, leaving 7 bases not matched to a gene. The CDR3 region has the DNA TGTGCCAGCTCGCCCCGACAGGGGGCTAACAATGAGCAGTTCTTC. Protein product: CASSPRQGANNEQFF.

This clone was recorded at least ten times. The gene calls are TRBV7-6 and TRBJ2-7; perhaps TRBD2 as D (6 bases). The CDR3 runs 14 residues. CDR1 is SGHVS and CDR2 is FNYEAQ in the germline V gene. V lost 5 bases to trimming and J lost 7 bases, with 18 bases between them. This chain's CDR3 is CASSPLGTSGEQYF. Here the CDR3 DNA reads TGTGCCAGCAGCCCCCTCGGGACTTCGGGGGAGCAGTACTTC.

This clone was seen ten or more times. The chain combines TRBV4-3 with TRBJ1-3, with 9 nucleotides matching TRBD1. The V gene's germline CDR1 is LGHNA and CDR2 YSLEER. V gave up 4 bases and J gave up 4 bases; unmatched junction bases: 14. The CDR3 runs to 18 residues. This chain's CDR3 is CASSPRGAGTGIGNTIYF. CDR3 nucleotides: TGCGCCAGCAGCCCCCGTGGAGCCGGGACAGGGATCGGAAACACCATATATTTT.

This clone qualifies as medium-sized. The chain carries TRBV18 and TRBJ1-3; TRBD1 agrees at 10 bases. V shed 4 bases, J shed 0 bases, and the junction held 3 bases outside the gene matches. In germline, CDR1 is KGHSH, CDR2 LQKENI. This CDR3 has 16 residues. Written as DNA, the CDR3 is TGTGCCAGCTCACTGGGACAGGGGAGCTCTGGAAACACCATATATTTT. Translating it yields CASSLGQGSSGNTIYF.

This clone qualifies as medium-sized (0.01 to 0.1%). The chain uses TRBV19 and TRBJ2-2; D is uncertain. V was cut by 3 bases and J by 7 bases, with 9 bases left in between. The CDR3 is 13 amino acids. Germline CDR1 and CDR2: LNHDA and SQIVND (reference sequence). This chain's CDR3 is CASSIPPFGELFF. The CDR3 coding sequence is TGTGCCAGTAGTATCCCCCCTTTCGGGGAGCTGTTTTTT.

The table lists this clone with many counts. The chain employs TRBV6-1 and TRBJ2-7; 8 nucleotides align to TRBD1. Looked up from germline, CDR1 is MNHNS and CDR2 is SASEGT. The length of the CDR3 is 13 residues. V dropped 8 bases and J dropped 6; count of bases not matched to a gene: 9. The CDR3 coding sequence is TGTGCCAGCCACCACGGACAGGGCTCCGAGCAGTACTTC. Translating it yields CASHHGQGSEQYF.

Judged by abundance, this clone is medium-sized. This chain links TRBV2 with TRBJ1-5; TRBD1 matches 12 bases. Germline-derived CDR1 and CDR2 are SNHLY and FYNNEI. CDR3 length: 17 residues. With 4 bases clipped from V and 6 bases from J, the junction kept 10 bases outside the gene matches. Here the CDR3 reads CASSAGTGGGSFQPQHF. In nucleotides, the CDR3 is TGTGCCAGCAGTGCCGGGACAGGGGGCGGTAGTTTTCAGCCCCAGCATTTT.

The chain carries TRBV7-9 and TRBJ1-5; weak D call: TRBD1 (6 bases). Deletions cut 2 bases from V and 6 bases from J, with 11 bases between. The CDR3 runs to 14 residues. Germline V gene lookup returns CDR1 SEHNR and CDR2 FQNEAQ (reference sequence). CDR3 DNA: TGTGCCAGCAGCTTAACGGGGGGGGCTCAGCCCCAGCATTTT. Residues: CASSLTGGAQPQHF.

This clone is classed as medium-sized. The chain links TRBV2 to TRBJ2-5, with 13 bases that match TRBD2. Trimming at V came to 6 bases and at J to 5 bases, leaving 3 bases not matched to a gene. The germline V gene encodes CDR1 SNHLY and CDR2 FYNNEI. The CDR3 has 14 amino acids. The CDR3 nucleotides are TGTGCCAGCAGCGGGACTAGCGGGACGGAGACCCAGTACTTC. It is translated as CASSGTSGTETQYF.

This clone was seen many times. This chain joins TRBV2 and TRBJ2-7, with D possibly TRBD1 on 5 matching bases. V was clipped by 6 bases and J by 3 bases, with 15 bases between them. CDR1 is SNHLY, CDR2 FYNNEI, per germline. This CDR3 contains 14 residues. CDR3 nucleotides: TGTGCCAGCAGGGGGCCCTTAGGTGTCTACGAGCAGTACTTC. Encoded protein: CASRGPLGVYEQYF.

In its sample, this clone ranks as medium-sized. The genes are TRBV14 and TRBJ2-5, with 8 nucleotides matching TRBD1. The V gene end was trimmed by 4 bases and the J gene end by 0 bases; junction bases not matched to a gene: 4. Per the germline V gene, CDR1 is SGHDN and CDR2 is FVKESK. The CDR3 runs 15 residues. Written as DNA, the CDR3 is TGTGCCAGCAGCCTTGGACAGGGATACCAAGAGACCCAGTACTTC. Translated: CASSLGQGYQETQYF.

This clone has at least ten counts. The chain recombines TRBV4-3 with TRBJ2-3; 14 bases line up with TRBD2. Germline CDR1 LGHNA, CDR2 YSLEER. There are 21 residues in the CDR3. The J segment lost 2 bases and the V segment lost 2 bases, leaving 15 bases of the junction unmatched. This CDR3 reads CASSQKPGLAGVGTLTDTQYF. The DNA for the CDR3 is TGCGCCAGCAGCCAAAAGCCGGGACTAGCGGGAGTGGGTACGCTCACAGATACGCAGTATTTT.

This clone was found many times. The V call is TRBV5-1, the J call TRBJ2-1; maybe TRBD2 (5 bases). In germline, CDR1 is SGHRS, CDR2 YFSETQ. The CDR3 contains 14 residues. With 1 base removed from V and 5 bases from J, the gap between germline ends came to 10 bases. The CDR3 nucleotides are TGCGCCAGCAGCTTGAAGCAGCGGCACAATGAGCAGTTCTTC. Residues: CASSLKQRHNEQFF.

This clone was observed many times. The chain employs TRBV5-1 and TRBJ2-3, with a tentative D call TRBD2 (5 bases). The CDR3 spans 14 residues. V was shortened by 4 bases and J by 4 bases, with 13 bases between the two germline ends. Germline V lookup: CDR1 SGHRS, CDR2 YFSETQ. The CDR3 nucleotides are TGCGCCAGCAGCCTAGGACTGGAAGCAGATACGCAGTATTTT. It specifies CASSLGLEADTQYF. Full variable domain (missing parts from reference TRBV5-1 and TRBJ2-3): KAGVTQTPRYLIKTRGQQVTLSCSPISGHRSVSWYQQTPGQGLQFLFEYFSETQRNKGNFPGRFSGRQFSNSRSEMNVSTLELGDSALYLCASSLGLEADTQYFGPGTRLTVL.

This clone has ten or more counts. V and J are TRBV7-8 and TRBJ2-3; D remains unclear. Germline CDR1 reads SGHVS; CDR2 reads FQNEAQ. This CDR3 region has 13 residues. V was clipped by 5 bases and J by 1 base, with 7 bases between them. The CDR3 coding sequence is TGTGCCAGCAGCCCTTTTCGCACAGATACGCAGTATTTT. Encoded protein: CASSPFRTDTQYF.

By its share, this clone is large. The genes are TRBV19 and TRBJ1-5, with D unresolved. V lost 7 bases to trimming and J lost 7 bases, with 5 bases between them. This CDR3 region has 10 residues. Germline values: CDR1 LNHDA, CDR2 SQIVND (reference sequence). This CDR3 reads CASTPQPQHF. CDR3 sequence (DNA): TGTGCCAGTACTCCGCAGCCCCAGCATTTT.

In its sample, this clone was seen many times. This chain links TRBV18 with TRBJ2-6; TRBD1 aligns across 9 bases. Germline loops: CDR1 KGHSH, CDR2 LQKENI. The trim removed 8 bases at V and 3 bases at J, leaving 5 bases unmatched. There are 15 residues in the CDR3. The CDR3 reads CASGGQGSGANVLTF. The CDR3 coding sequence is TGTGCCAGCGGGGGACAGGGTAGTGGGGCCAACGTCCTGACTTTC. Based on the CDR3 plus reference TRBV18 and TRBJ2-6, the full variable domain is NAGVMQNPRHLVRRRGQEARLRCSPMKGHSHVYWYRQLPEEGLKFMVYLQKENIIDESGMPKERFSAEFPKEGPSILRIQQVVRGDSAAYFCASGGQGSGANVLTFGAGSRLTVL.

This sequence joins TRBV14 and TRBJ2-5; the D is unclear. CDR3 length equals 12 residues. V lost 0 bases, J lost 13 bases, and 12 bases lay in between. Germline loops: CDR1 SGHDN, CDR2 FVKESK. The CDR3 bases are TGTGCCAGCAGCCAAGAAGGTCTAAGGGCGTACTTC. Translation: CASSQEGLRAYF.

By proportion, this clone is medium-sized. The chain carries TRBV2 and TRBJ1-3; D perhaps matches TRBD1 (5 bases). V dropped 4 bases and J dropped 9 bases, with 16 bases sitting between them. Germline V CDR1 and CDR2: SNHLY, FYNNEI. The CDR3 is 14 amino acids. The CDR3 here is CASSVQGSLATIYF. The CDR3 DNA follows: TGTGCCAGCAGTGTCCAGGGTTCTCTTGCCACCATATATTTT.

Ten or more counts support this clone. The gene calls are TRBV30 and TRBJ2-3; D is undetermined. The germline V and J ends were trimmed by 2 bases and 1 base, with 10 bases remaining between them. Germline V lookup: CDR1 GTSNPN, CDR2 SVGIG (reference sequence). The CDR3 covers 14 residues. In DNA, the CDR3 is TGTGCCTGGAGTTTCATCCTAGGCACAGATACGCAGTATTTT. This encodes CAWSFILGTDTQYF.

This clone is deemed medium-sized. This chain uses TRBV19 with TRBJ2-2, with 11 nucleotides matching TRBD1. The ends lost 4 bases at V and 7 bases at J; junction bases unmatched: 5. The CDR3 length is 15 residues. Germline loops: CDR1 LNHDA, CDR2 SQIVND (reference sequence). This CDR3 reads CASSTWDRGIGELFF. CDR3 sequence (DNA): TGTGCCAGTAGTACCTGGGACAGGGGGATCGGGGAGCTGTTTTTT.

By share, this clone counts as medium-sized. This rearrangement joins TRBV7-8 to TRBJ2-1, with TRBD1 identical over 9 bases. Germline V CDR1 and CDR2: SGHVS, FQNEAQ. With 4 bases clipped from V and 9 bases from J, the junction kept 1 base outside the gene matches. CDR3 length: 12 amino acids. The CDR3 is CASSWGQGEQFF. The CDR3 DNA reads as TGTGCCAGCAGCTGGGGACAGGGTGAGCAGTTCTTC.

This clone rates as medium-sized. In nucleotides, the CDR3 is TGTGCCAGCAGCCCCTCGTACCAAGAGACCCAGTACTTC. This translates into CASSPSYQETQYF. The chain recombines TRBV7-6 with TRBJ2-5; D unclear. Germline CDR1 reads SGHVS; CDR2 reads FNYEAQ. V gave up 5 bases and J gave up 0 bases, with 7 bases separating them. This CDR3 comprises 13 residues. The entire variable domain, with the rest obtained from reference TRBV7-6 and TRBJ2-5, is as follows: GAGVSQSPRYKVTKRGQDVALRCDPISGHVSLYWYRQALGQGPEFLTYFNYEAQQDKSGLPNDRFSAERPEGSISTLTIQRTEQRDSAMYRCASSPSYQETQYFGPGTRLLVL.

This clone was observed at least ten times. The chain employs TRBV27 and TRBJ1-2, with D unclear. CDR3 length: 16 residues. Trimming removed 2 bases from V and 1 base from J, with 14 bases in between. Germline CDR1 and CDR2: MNHEY and SMNVEV (reference sequence). CDR3 amino acids: CASSLAWAGNNYGYTF. The CDR3, as DNA: TGTGCCAGCAGTTTAGCTTGGGCGGGAAATAACTATGGCTACACCTTC.